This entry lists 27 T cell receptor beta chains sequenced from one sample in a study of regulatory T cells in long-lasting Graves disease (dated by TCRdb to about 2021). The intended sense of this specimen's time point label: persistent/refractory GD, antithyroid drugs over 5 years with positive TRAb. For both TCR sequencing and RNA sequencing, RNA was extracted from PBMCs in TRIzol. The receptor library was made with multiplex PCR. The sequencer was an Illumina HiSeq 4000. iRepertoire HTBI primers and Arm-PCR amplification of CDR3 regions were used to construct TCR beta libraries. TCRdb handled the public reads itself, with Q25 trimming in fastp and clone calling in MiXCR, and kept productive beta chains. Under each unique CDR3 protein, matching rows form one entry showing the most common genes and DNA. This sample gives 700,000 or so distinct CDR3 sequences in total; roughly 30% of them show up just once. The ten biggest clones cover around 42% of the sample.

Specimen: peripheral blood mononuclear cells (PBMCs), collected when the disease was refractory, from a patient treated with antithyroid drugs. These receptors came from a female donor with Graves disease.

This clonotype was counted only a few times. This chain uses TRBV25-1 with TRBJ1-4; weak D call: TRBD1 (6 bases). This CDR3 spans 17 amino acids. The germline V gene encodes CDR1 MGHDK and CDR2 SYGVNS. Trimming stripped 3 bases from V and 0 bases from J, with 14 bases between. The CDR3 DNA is TGTGCCAGCAGTGATAGGGGGGTCGCTACAACTAATGAAAAACTGTTTTTT. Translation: CASSDRGVATTNEKLFF. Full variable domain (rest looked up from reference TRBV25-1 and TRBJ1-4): EADIYQTPRYLVIGTGKKITLECSQTMGHDKMYWYQQDPGMELHLIHYSYGVNSTEKGDLSSESTVSRIRTEHFPLTLESARPSHTSQYLCASSDRGVATTNEKLFFGSGTQLSVL.

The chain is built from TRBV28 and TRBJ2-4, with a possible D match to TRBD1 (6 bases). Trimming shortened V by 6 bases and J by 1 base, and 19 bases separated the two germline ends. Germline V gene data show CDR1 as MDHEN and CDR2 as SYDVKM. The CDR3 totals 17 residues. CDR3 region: CASSVQGQPFAKNIQYF. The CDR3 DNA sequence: TGTGCCAGCAGCGTACAGGGCCAGCCCTTTGCCAAAAACATTCAGTACTTC.

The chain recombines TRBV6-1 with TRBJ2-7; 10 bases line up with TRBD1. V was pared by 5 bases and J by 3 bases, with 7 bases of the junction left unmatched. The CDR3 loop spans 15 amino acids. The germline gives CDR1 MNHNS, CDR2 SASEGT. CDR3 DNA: TGTGCCAGCAGTCCCCGGGACAGGGGATTCTACGAGCAGTACTTC. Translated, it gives CASSPRDRGFYEQYF.

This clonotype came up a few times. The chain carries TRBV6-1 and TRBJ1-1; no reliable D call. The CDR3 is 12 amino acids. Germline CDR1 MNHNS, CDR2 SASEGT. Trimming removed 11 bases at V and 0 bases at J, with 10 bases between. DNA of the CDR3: TGTGCCGGCCAAACTTTGAACACTGAAGCTTTCTTT. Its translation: CAGQTLNTEAFF.

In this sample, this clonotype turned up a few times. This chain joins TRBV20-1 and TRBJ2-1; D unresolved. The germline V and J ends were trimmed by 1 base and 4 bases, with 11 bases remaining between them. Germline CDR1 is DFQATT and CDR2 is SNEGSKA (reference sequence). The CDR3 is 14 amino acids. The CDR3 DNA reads TGCAGTGCTAGAGTGAGAGAGTTTTACAATGAGCAGTTCTTC. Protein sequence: CSARVREFYNEQFF.

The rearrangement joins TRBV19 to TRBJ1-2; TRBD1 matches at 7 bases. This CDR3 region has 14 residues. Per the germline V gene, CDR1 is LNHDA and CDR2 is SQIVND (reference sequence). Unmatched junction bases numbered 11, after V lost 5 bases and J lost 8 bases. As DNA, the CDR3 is TGTGCCAGTAGTCTAGGACAGGCGGTTTCGGGCTACACCTTC. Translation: CASSLGQAVSGYTF.

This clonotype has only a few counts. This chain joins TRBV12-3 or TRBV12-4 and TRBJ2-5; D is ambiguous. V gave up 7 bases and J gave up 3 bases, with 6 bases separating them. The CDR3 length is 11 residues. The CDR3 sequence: CASTLKETQYF. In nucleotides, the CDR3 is TGTGCCAGCACCCTAAAAGAGACCCAGTACTTC.

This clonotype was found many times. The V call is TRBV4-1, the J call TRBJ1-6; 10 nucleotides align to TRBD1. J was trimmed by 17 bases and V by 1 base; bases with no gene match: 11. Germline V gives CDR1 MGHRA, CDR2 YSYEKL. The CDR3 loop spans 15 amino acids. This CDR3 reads CASSQARDRGRLFHF. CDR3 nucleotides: TGCGCCAGCAGCCAAGCCCGGGACAGGGGTCGCCTCTTCCACTTT.

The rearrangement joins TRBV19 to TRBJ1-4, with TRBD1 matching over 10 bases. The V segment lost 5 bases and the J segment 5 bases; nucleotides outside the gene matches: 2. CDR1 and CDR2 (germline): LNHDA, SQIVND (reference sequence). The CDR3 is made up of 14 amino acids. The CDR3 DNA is TGTGCCAGTAGTCCGACAGGGGGCAATGAAAAACTGTTTTTT. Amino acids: CASSPTGGNEKLFF. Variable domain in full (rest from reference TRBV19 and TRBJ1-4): DGGITQSPKYLFRKEGQNVTLSCEQNLNHDAMYWYRQDPGQGLRLIYYSQIVNDFQKGDIAEGYSVSREKKESFPLTVTSAQKNPTAFYLCASSPTGGNEKLFFGSGTQLSVL.

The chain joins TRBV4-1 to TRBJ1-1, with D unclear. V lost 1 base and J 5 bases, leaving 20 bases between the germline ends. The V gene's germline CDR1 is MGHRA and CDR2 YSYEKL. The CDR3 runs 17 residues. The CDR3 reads CASSQADFDQAVTEAFF. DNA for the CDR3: TGCGCCAGCAGCCAAGCCGATTTTGACCAGGCAGTGACTGAAGCTTTCTTT.

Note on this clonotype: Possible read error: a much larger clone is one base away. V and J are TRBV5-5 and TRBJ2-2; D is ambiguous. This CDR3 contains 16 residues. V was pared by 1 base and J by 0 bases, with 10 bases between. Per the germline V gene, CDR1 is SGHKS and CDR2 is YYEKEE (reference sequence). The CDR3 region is CASSLNPTPNTGELFF. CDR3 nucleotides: TGTGCCAGCAGCTTGAACCCCACACCGAACACCGGGGAGCTGTTTTTT. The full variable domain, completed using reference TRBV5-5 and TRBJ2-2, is DAGVTQSPTHLIKTRGQQVTLRCSPISGHKSVSWYQQVLGQGPQFIFQYYEKEERGRGNFPDRFSARQFPNYSSELNVNALLLGDSALYLCASSLNPTPNTGELFFGEGSRLTVL.

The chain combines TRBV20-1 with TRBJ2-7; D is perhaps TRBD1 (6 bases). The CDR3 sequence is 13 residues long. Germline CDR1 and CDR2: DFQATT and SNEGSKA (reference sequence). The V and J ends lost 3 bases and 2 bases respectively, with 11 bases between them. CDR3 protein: CSARAGAPYEQYF. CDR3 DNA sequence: TGCAGTGCTAGGGCAGGGGCCCCCTACGAGCAGTACTTC.

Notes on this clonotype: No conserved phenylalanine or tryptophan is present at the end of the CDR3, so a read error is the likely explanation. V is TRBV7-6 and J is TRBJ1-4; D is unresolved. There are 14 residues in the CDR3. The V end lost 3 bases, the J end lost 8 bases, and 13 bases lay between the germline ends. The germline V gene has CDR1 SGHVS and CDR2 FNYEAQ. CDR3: CASSLGGLGEKLFL. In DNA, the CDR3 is TGTGCCAGCAGCTTGGGAGGGTTGGGGGAAAAACTGTTTTTG.

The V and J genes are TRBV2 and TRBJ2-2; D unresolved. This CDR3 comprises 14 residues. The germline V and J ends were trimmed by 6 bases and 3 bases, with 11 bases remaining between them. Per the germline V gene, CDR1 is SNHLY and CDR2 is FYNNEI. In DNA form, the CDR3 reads TGTGCCAGCAGACGCCCTGAAGACACCGGGGAGCTGTTTTTT. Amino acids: CASRRPEDTGELFF.

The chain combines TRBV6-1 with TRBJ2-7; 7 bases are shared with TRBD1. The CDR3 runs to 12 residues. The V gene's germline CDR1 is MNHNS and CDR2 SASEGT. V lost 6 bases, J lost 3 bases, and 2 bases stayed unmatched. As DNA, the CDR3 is TGTGCCAGCAGGGACAGGAACTACGAGCAGTACTTC. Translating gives CASRDRNYEQYF.

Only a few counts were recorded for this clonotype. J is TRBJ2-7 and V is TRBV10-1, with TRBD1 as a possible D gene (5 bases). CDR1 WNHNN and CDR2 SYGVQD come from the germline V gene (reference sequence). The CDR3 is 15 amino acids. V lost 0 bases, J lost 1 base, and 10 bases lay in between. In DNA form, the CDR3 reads TGCGCCAGCAGTGAGTCTGGGGCCTTATCCTACGAGCAGTACTTC. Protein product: CASSESGALSYEQYF.

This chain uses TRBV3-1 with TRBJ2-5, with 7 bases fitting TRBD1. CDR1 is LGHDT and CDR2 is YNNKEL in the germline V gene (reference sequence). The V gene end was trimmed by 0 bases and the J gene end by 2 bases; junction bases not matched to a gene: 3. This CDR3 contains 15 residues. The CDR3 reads CASSQERGQQETQYF. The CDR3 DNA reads TGTGCCAGCAGCCAAGAAAGGGGACAGCAAGAGACCCAGTACTTC.

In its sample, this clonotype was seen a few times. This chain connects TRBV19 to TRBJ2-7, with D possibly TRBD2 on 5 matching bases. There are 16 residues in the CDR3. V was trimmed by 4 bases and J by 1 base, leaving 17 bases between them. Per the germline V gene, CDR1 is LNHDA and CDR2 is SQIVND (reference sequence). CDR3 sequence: CASSTTSGVRSYEQYF. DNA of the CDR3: TGTGCCAGTAGTACGACCTCCGGGGTCAGGTCCTACGAGCAGTACTTC. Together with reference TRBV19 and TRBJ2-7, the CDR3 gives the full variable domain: DGGITQSPKYLFRKEGQNVTLSCEQNLNHDAMYWYRQDPGQGLRLIYYSQIVNDFQKGDIAEGYSVSREKKESFPLTVTSAQKNPTAFYLCASSTTSGVRSYEQYFGPGTRLTVT.

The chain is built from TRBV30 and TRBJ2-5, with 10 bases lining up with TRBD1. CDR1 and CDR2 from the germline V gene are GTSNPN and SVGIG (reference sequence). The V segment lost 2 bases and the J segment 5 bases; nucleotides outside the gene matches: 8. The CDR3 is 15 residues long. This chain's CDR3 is CAWSFAGQGRETQYF. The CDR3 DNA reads TGTGCCTGGAGTTTCGCGGGACAGGGGAGGGAGACCCAGTACTTC. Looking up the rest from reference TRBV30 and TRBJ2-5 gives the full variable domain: SQTIHQWPATLVQPVGSPLSLECTVEGTSNPNLYWYRQAAGRGLQLLFYSVGIGQISSEVPQNLSASRPQDRQFILSSKKLLLSDSGFYLCAWSFAGQGRETQYFGPGTRLLVL.

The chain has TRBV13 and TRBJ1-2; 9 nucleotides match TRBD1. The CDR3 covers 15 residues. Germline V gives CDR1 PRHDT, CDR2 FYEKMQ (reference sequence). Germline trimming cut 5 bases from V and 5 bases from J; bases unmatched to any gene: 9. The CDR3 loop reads CASSRGGTGLYGYTF. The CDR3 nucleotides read TGTGCCAGCAGCCGAGGGGGGACAGGGTTGTATGGCTACACCTTC.

The CDR3 loop reads CASSQEDRDQETQYF. The CDR3, as DNA: TGTGCCAGCAGCCAAGAGGACAGGGACCAAGAGACCCAGTACTTC. The genes are TRBV14 and TRBJ2-5, with 8 nucleotides matching TRBD1. The V gene's germline CDR1 is SGHDN and CDR2 FVKESK. The V gene end was trimmed by 0 bases and the J gene end by 0 bases; junction bases not matched to a gene: 0. This CDR3 contains 15 residues.

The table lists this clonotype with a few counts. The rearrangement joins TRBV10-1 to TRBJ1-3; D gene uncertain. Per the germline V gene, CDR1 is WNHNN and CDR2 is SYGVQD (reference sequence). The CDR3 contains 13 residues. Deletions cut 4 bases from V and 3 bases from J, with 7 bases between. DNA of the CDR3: TGCGCCAGCAGTGCCACGCTTGGAAACACCATATATTTT. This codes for CASSATLGNTIYF.

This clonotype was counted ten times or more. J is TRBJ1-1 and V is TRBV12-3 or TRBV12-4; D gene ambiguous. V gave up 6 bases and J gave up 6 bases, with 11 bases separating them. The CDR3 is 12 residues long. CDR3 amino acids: CASRLYFAEAFF. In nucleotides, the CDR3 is TGTGCCAGCAGGCTATACTTCGCTGAAGCTTTCTTT.

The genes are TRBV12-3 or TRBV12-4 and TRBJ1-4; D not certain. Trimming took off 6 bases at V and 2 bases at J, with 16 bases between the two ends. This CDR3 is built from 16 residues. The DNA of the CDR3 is TGTGCCAGCAGAATCCTAGCATGGGAGACTAATGAAAAACTGTTTTTT. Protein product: CASRILAWETNEKLFF.

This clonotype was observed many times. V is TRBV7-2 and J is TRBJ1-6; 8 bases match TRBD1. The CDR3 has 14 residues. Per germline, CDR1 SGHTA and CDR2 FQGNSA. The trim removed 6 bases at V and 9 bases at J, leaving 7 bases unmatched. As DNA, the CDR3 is TGTGCCAGCAGATGGGCAGGGGGCCGTTCACCCCTCCACTTT. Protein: CASRWAGGRSPLHF.

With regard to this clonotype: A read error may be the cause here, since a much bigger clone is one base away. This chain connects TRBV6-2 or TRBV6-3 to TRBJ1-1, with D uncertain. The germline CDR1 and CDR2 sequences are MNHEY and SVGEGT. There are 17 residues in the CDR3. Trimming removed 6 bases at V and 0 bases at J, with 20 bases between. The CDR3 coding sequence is TGTGCCAGCAGCGCCTGGGCAGGTCGGTCGGTGAACACTGAAGCTTTCTTT. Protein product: CASSAWAGRSVNTEAFF.

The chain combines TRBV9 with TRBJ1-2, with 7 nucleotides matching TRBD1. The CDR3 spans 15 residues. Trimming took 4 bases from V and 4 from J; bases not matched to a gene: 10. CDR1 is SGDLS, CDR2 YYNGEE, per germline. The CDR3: CASSPRTGPIYGYTF. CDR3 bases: TGTGCCAGCAGCCCACGGACAGGCCCAATCTATGGCTACACCTTC.